Listed below are T cell receptor beta chains from one sample, sequenced in a study of shared clonotypes between healthy human individuals. Profiled with immunoSEQ multiplex PCR; TCRdb holds only in-frame clones, not every one. The table shows some 1 million clones, with around 75% occurring only once. The sample taken for sequencing was memory CD4+ T cells sorted from blood. The source is a man aged 18 to 30 in good health. Each CDR3 is given with its conserved first and last residue. A D gene is named only where the DNA matches it firmly. Clone size is not always given. Where it is, it says once, few, many or a class for expanded clones.

-	-	TRBV7-9	TRBJ2-7	CASSLTDGYEYF	TGTGCCAGCAGCCTGACGGACGGATACGAGTACTTC
TRBD1	-	TRBV28	TRBJ1-2	CASRPGQGGGYTF	TGTGCCAGCAGACCCGGACAGGGAGGTGGCTACACCTTC
-	-	TRBV10-1	TRBJ2-4	CASSESVPTNIQYF	TGCGCCAGCAGTGAGTCGGTCCCGACCAACATTCAGTACTTC
-	-	TRBV9	TRBJ2-2	CASSDRSGTGELFF	TGTGCCAGCAGCGACAGGTCAGGCACCGGGGAGCTGTTTTTT
-	-	TRBV30	TRBJ1-6	CAWSVSQGFHSPLHF	TGTGCCTGGAGTGTCTCCCAGGGTTTCCATTCACCCCTCCACTTT
TRBD2	-	TRBV5-6	TRBJ2-3	CASSLAGRAPDTQYF	TGTGCCAGCAGCTTGGCCGGGAGGGCACCAGATACGCAGTATTTT
-	-	TRBV19	TRBJ2-5	CASGTTGPGQETQYF	TGTGCCAGTGGGACCACCGGCCCAGGCCAAGAGACCCAGTACTTC
-	few	TRBV27	TRBJ1-5	CASSPTGPFSNQPQHF	TGTGCCAGCAGCCCGACAGGCCCCTTTAGCAATCAGCCCCAGCATTTT
-	-	TRBV19	TRBJ1-6	CASSIGRNVDSPLHF	TGTGCCAGTAGTATAGGCCGGAATGTTGATTCACCCCTCCACTTT
-	-	TRBV5-1	TRBJ2-6	CASSLMPGTGANVLTF	TGCGCCAGCAGCTTGATGCCAGGGACTGGGGCCAACGTCCTGACTTTC
TRBD2	few	TRBV18	TRBJ2-5	CASSPNGGGETQYF	TGTGCCAGCTCACCAAACGGCGGGGGAGAGACCCAGTACTTC
TRBD1	many	TRBV6-1	TRBJ1-2	CASSHEGGQNYGYTF	TGTGCCAGCAGCCACGAAGGGGGACAGAACTATGGCTACACCTTC
-	-	TRBV2	TRBJ1-4	CASSERQLAATNEKLFF	TGTGCCAGCAGTGAGAGGCAGCTGGCGGCAACTAATGAAAAACTGTTTTTT
TRBD1	-	TRBV29-1	TRBJ1-2	CSVADRVGGGYTF	TGCAGCGTGGCAGACAGGGTAGGGGGCGGCTACACCTTC
-	-	TRBV9	TRBJ2-2	CASSVDPGRGELFF	TGTGCCAGCAGCGTAGACCCAGGCCGTGGGGAGCTGTTTTTT
TRBD1	-	TRBV10-3	TRBJ1-2	CAISPGQIYGYTF	TGTGCCATCAGTCCGGGACAGATCTATGGCTACACCTTC
TRBD2	-	TRBV5-1	TRBJ2-1	CASSLEGGRKNEQFF	TGCGCCAGCAGCTTGGAGGGCGGGAGGAAGAATGAGCAGTTCTTC
TRBD2	-	TRBV9	TRBJ2-5	CASSVAPPGVAGEETQYF	TGTGCCAGCAGCGTAGCTCCCCCCGGGGTAGCGGGGGAAGAGACCCAGTACTTC
TRBD1	-	TRBV6-5	TRBJ1-2	CASSMTGAYGYTF	TGTGCCAGCAGTATGACAGGGGCCTATGGCTACACCTTC
-	-	TRBV5-1	TRBJ1-4	CASSPLDTATNEKLFF	TGCGCCAGCAGCCCGTTGGACACAGCAACTAATGAAAAACTGTTTTTT
-	-	TRBV7-2	TRBJ2-3	CASSFGAFTDTQYF	TGTGCCAGCAGCTTCGGGGCTTTCACAGATACGCAGTATTTT
TRBD2	few	TRBV12-5	TRBJ2-1	CASGSGLAGGIYNEQFF	TGTGCTAGTGGTTCGGGACTAGCGGGAGGGATCTACAATGAGCAGTTCTTC
TRBD1	many	TRBV28	TRBJ1-1	CASRIGGSGNTEAFF	TGTGCCAGCAGGATAGGGGGCAGTGGGAACACTGAAGCTTTCTTT
-	few	TRBV30	TRBJ1-1	CAWSAQGGNTEAFF	TGTGCCTGGAGTGCACAGGGAGGGAACACTGAAGCTTTCTTT
-	few	TRBV18	TRBJ1-3	CASSPVQGNTIYF	TGTGCCAGCTCACCGGTTCAGGGAAACACCATATATTTT
TRBD2	-	TRBV19	TRBJ2-3	CASTIATSGTPDTQYF	TGTGCCAGTACCATAGCGACTAGCGGGACCCCAGATACGCAGTATTTT
-	once	TRBV5-6	TRBJ2-5	CASSFGQETQYF	TGTGCCAGCAGCTTTGGACAAGAGACCCAGTACTTC
-	many	TRBV10-3	TRBJ2-3	CAISASQPAGVTQYF	TGTGCCATCAGTGCAAGCCAACCAGCGGGCGTAACGCAGTATTTT
-	-	TRBV7-6	TRBJ2-5	CASSSRVAETQYF	TGTGCCAGCAGCTCGCGGGTAGCCGAGACCCAGTACTTC
TRBD1	once	TRBV19	TRBJ2-3	CASSIRGQVSDTQYF	TGTGCCAGTAGTATAAGGGGGCAGGTGTCAGATACGCAGTATTTT
TRBD1	-	TRBV18	TRBJ1-2	CASSPDRGMGYTF	TGTGCCAGCTCACCCGACAGGGGTATGGGCTACACCTTC
-	few	TRBV2	TRBJ2-3	CASSQDLSSTDTQYF	TGTGCCAGCAGTCAAGATCTTAGTAGCACAGATACGCAGTATTTT
TRBD2	-	TRBV10-1	TRBJ2-7	CASSASVLGLAGGEQYF	TGCGCCAGCAGTGCCTCCGTCCTTGGACTAGCGGGAGGGGAGCAGTACTTC
-	few	TRBV19	TRBJ1-1	CASNTGPLEAFF	TGTGCCAGTAATACGGGACCTCTTGAAGCTTTCTTT